The T cell receptor beta chain under discussion was sequenced for a study of T-cell reconstitution after alpha-beta-depleted transplantation in children. This clonotype was seen only a few times. Preparing the TCRbeta library involved the use of unique molecular identifiers. MiXCR, run by TCRdb on the PCR reads, gives a single entry per CDR3 protein. The data contain 500,000 to 650,000 distinct CDR3 sequences, about an eighth of them singletons. The sequence derives from a female patient aged 2-10 years who had a stem cell transplant for aplastic anemia, so the T cells may come from the graft donor. This specimen consisted of PBMCs, mostly from graft donor cells, obtained 180 days after TCRalphabeta/CD19-depleted stem cell transplant.

CDR3 DNA sequence: TGTGCCAGCAGCCCCCGCCGGCACGAGCACTCATATGGCTACACCTTC. It yields the protein CASSPRRHEHSYGYTF. This chain joins TRBV21-1 and TRBJ1-2. TRBV21-1 is designated a pseudogene. The length of the CDR3 is 16 residues.